This TCR beta chain comes out of a study of CD8 T cells in Susac syndrome. An input of 0.5 to 1 ug of RNA was subjected to reverse transcription using random hexamers. A single record per CDR3 protein comes from TCRdb applying MiXCR to the immunoSEQ multiplex PCR reads. Of about 100,000 distinct CDR3 sequences listed, roughly 96% are singletons. Trimming cost V 6 bases and J 6 bases, with 15 bases left between them. This CDR3 has 14 amino acids. The sequenced material came from CD8+ T cells from PBMCs. The clonotype was recovered from a human donor with Susac syndrome. The V and J genes are TRBV12-3 or TRBV12-4 and TRBJ2-1; tentative D call: TRBD2 (5 bases). CDR3: CASSRERVPNEQFF. For the CDR3, the DNA is TGTGCCAGCAGCCGCGAGAGGGTCCCCAATGAGCAGTTCTTC.